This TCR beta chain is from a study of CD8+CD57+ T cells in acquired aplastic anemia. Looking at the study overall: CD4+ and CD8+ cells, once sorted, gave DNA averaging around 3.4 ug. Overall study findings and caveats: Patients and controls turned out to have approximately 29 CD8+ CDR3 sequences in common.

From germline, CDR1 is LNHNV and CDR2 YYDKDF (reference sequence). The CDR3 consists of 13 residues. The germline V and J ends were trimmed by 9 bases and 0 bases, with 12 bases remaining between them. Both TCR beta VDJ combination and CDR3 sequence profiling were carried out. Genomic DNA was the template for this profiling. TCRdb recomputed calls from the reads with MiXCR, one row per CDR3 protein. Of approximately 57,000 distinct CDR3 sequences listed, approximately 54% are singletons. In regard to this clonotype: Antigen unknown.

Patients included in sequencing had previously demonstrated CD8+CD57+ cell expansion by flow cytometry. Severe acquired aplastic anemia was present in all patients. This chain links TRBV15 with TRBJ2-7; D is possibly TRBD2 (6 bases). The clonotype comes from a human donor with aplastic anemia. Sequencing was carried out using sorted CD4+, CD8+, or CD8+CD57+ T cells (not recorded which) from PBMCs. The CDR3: CATTGESSYEQYF. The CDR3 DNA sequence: TGTGCCACAACGGGGGAAAGCTCCTACGAGCAGTACTTC.